A single sample is the source of the 19 T cell receptor beta chains below, sequenced in a study of cytomegalovirus exposure and HLA in healthy donors. Generated by immunoSEQ multiplex PCR, the TCRdb table keeps only in-frame clones and is missing some. Counted here are 110,000 or so clones, 88% occurring once; the ten biggest clones make up about 2%. Sample: PBMCs. The receptor source for this set is a woman under 30 in good health and CMV-seronegative.

This clone was seen at least ten times. This chain joins TRBV5-5 and TRBJ2-2; 7 bases match TRBD1. Germline-derived CDR1 and CDR2 are SGHKS and YYEKEE (reference sequence). The V segment lost 4 bases and the J segment 5 bases; nucleotides outside the gene matches: 8. This CDR3 contains 15 residues. This chain's CDR3 is CASSLQGERTGELFF. The CDR3 nucleotides read TGTGCCAGCAGCCTTCAGGGGGAGAGAACCGGGGAGCTGTTTTTT.

The CDR3 DNA reads as TGCGCCAGCAATGGTGGGACAGGAAACGGCTATGGCTACACCTTC. It codes for CASNGGTGNGYGYTF. The chain carries TRBV10-1 and TRBJ1-2; 8 nucleotides align to TRBD1. The trim removed 7 bases at V and 4 bases at J, leaving 11 bases unmatched. This CDR3 region has 15 residues. CDR1 is WNHNN and CDR2 is SYGVQD in the germline V gene (reference sequence).

This chain links TRBV5-4 with TRBJ2-2; 7 positions match TRBD1. Germline assignment: CDR1 SGHNT and CDR2 YYREEE (reference sequence). The J segment lost 8 bases and the V segment lost 3 bases, leaving 7 bases of the junction unmatched. The CDR3 is 14 residues long. Here the CDR3 DNA reads TGTGCCAGCAGCTCACAGGGGACGGAAGGGGAGCTGTTTTTT. Protein product: CASSSQGTEGELFF.

The CDR3 protein is CSVGSYNEQFF. CDR3 coding DNA: TGCAGCGTCGGTTCCTACAATGAGCAGTTCTTC. V gene TRBV29-1 combines with J gene TRBJ2-1; no clear D gene. The V end was cut by 6 bases, the J end by 1 base, with 4 bases between. The CDR3 covers 11 residues. Per the germline V gene, CDR1 is SQVTM and CDR2 is ANQGSEA.

This chain uses TRBV9 with TRBJ1-2; a weak D match, TRBD1 (6 bases). Trimming shortened V by 3 bases and J by 0 bases, and 18 bases separated the two germline ends. CDR3 length: 17 amino acids. CDR1 SGDLS and CDR2 YYNGEE come from the germline V gene. The DNA for the CDR3 is TGTGCCAGCAGCGCCAAGACAGGCCCACGAGCTAACTATGGCTACACCTTC. Its translation: CASSAKTGPRANYGYTF.

The V call is TRBV5-4, the J call TRBJ2-3, with 8 bases identical to TRBD1. Per the germline V gene, CDR1 is SGHNT and CDR2 is YYREEE (reference sequence). The V segment lost 3 bases and the J segment 6 bases; nucleotides outside the gene matches: 9. The CDR3 covers 15 residues. The CDR3 loop is CASSSLGQGSDTQYF. The CDR3 nucleotides are TGTGCCAGCAGCTCCCTAGGACAGGGATCGGATACGCAGTATTTT.

The table lists this clone with a few counts. The chain carries TRBV7-3 and TRBJ2-7; tentative D call: TRBD2 (5 bases). This CDR3 region has 11 residues. The germline V gene encodes CDR1 SGHTA and CDR2 FQGTGA. Deletions cut 4 bases from V and 6 bases from J, with 7 bases between. The CDR3 loop is CASSSGSEQYF. The CDR3 DNA sequence: TGTGCCAGCAGCTCGGGGTCCGAGCAGTACTTC.

This rearrangement joins TRBV7-2 to TRBJ2-2; 10 bases are a match to TRBD2. The CDR3 length is 15 residues. Losses at the gene ends were 4 bases for V and 7 bases for J; bases not matched to a gene: 6. CDR1 and CDR2 from the germline V gene are SGHTA and FQGNSA. As DNA, the CDR3 is TGTGCCAGCAGCTCGAGCGGGGGGGGGATCGGGGAGCTGTTTTTT. This gives the protein CASSSSGGGIGELFF.

The V call is TRBV6-1, the J call TRBJ2-5, with a weak D call TRBD1 (5 bases). Germline V gives CDR1 MNHNS, CDR2 SASEGT. V was trimmed by 10 bases and J by 4 bases, leaving 7 bases between them. This CDR3 is 10 amino acids long. The CDR3 bases are TGTGCCATAAGGGGAGAGACCCAGTACTTC. The encoded protein is CAIRGETQYF.

This chain uses TRBV9 with TRBJ2-1; D is possibly TRBD1 (6 bases). Trimming took 4 bases from V and 4 from J, leaving 21 bases between them. This CDR3 comprises 17 residues. CDR1 SGDLS and CDR2 YYNGEE come from the germline V gene. In DNA, the CDR3 is TGTGCCAGCAGCACCGCGGACAGAACATGGGGGTACAATGAGCAGTTCTTC. As protein: CASSTADRTWGYNEQFF.

This chain joins TRBV30 and TRBJ2-1, with D possibly TRBD2 on 5 matching bases. The germline V gene encodes CDR1 GTSNPN and CDR2 SVGIG (reference sequence). The CDR3 is 17 residues long. Deletions cut 4 bases from V and 3 bases from J, with 22 bases between. This CDR3 reads CAWTLSRLTRVYNEQFF. The CDR3 DNA sequence: TGTGCCTGGACGTTGTCCCGACTCACTAGGGTCTACAATGAGCAGTTCTTC.

V usage is TRBV27 and J usage is TRBJ2-7, with a weak D call TRBD2 (7 bases). CDR1 is MNHEY and CDR2 is SMNVEV in the germline V gene (reference sequence). Trimming pared 5 bases from V and 3 bases from J, leaving 23 bases between. The CDR3 contains 17 residues. CDR3 in DNA: TGTGCCAGCAGTGACCTCGAGGGGGGCGGGAGAAACTACGAGCAGTACTTC. Residues: CASSDLEGGGRNYEQYF.

V usage is TRBV19 and J usage is TRBJ1-3, with D unclear. The CDR3 has 13 amino acids. V was trimmed by 3 bases and J by 8 bases, leaving 11 bases between them. CDR1 is LNHDA, CDR2 SQIVND, per germline (reference sequence). The CDR3 region has the DNA TGTGCCAGTAGTATCTCGCGATTAGACACCATATATTTT. Its protein product is CASSISRLDTIYF.

This clone is categorized as medium-sized. In the same sample, other DNA sequences code for this CDR3. This rearrangement joins TRBV28 to TRBJ1-1, with D unclear. The CDR3 is made up of 13 amino acids. V lost 3 bases, J lost 1 base, and 6 bases lay in between. Germline lookup yields CDR1 MDHEN and CDR2 SYDVKM. CDR3 amino acids: CASSFGRNTEAFF. CDR3 sequence (DNA): TGTGCCAGCAGTTTTGGGAGGAACACTGAAGCTTTCTTT.

The CDR3 nucleotides read TGTGCCAGCACAAGCGGGAGTCTAACCGGGGAGCTGTTTTTT. It is translated as CASTSGSLTGELFF. This rearrangement joins TRBV27 to TRBJ2-2; 8 nucleotides agree with TRBD2. The CDR3 has 14 amino acids. With V trimmed by 7 bases and J by 5 bases, 6 bases remained unmatched. Germline V CDR1 and CDR2: MNHEY, SMNVEV (reference sequence).

The chain has TRBV10-3 and TRBJ2-3; 10 nucleotides line up with TRBD2. Germline lookup yields CDR1 ENHRY and CDR2 SYGVKD. J lost 7 bases, V lost 4 bases, and 11 bases had no gene match. There are 16 residues in the CDR3. CDR3 sequence: CAISASSGGPSNTQYF. In DNA form, the CDR3 reads TGTGCCATCAGTGCAAGTAGCGGGGGGCCGTCAAATACGCAGTATTTT.

This chain joins TRBV30 and TRBJ1-2; D remains unclear. The CDR3 covers 12 residues. The V end was cut by 0 bases, the J end by 4 bases, with 6 bases between. Germline V gene data show CDR1 as GTSNPN and CDR2 as SVGIG (reference sequence). CDR3 sequence: CAWSVASYGYTF. The CDR3 DNA reads as TGTGCCTGGAGTGTCGCTAGCTATGGCTACACCTTC.

This chain uses TRBV5-1 with TRBJ1-1; 9 bases are a match to TRBD1. Losses at the gene ends were 0 bases for V and 3 bases for J; bases not matched to a gene: 15. Germline-derived CDR1 and CDR2 are SGHRS and YFSETQ. CDR3 length: 19 amino acids. DNA for the CDR3: TGCGCCAGCAGCTTGGTGGTAGGGGGGACAGGGTCAGGGTACACTGAAGCTTTCTTT. It codes for CASSLVVGGTGSGYTEAFF.

V and J are TRBV9 and TRBJ2-3; 10 nucleotides align to TRBD2. Germline CDR1 reads SGDLS; CDR2 reads YYNGEE. The CDR3 has 15 amino acids. Trimming removed 5 bases from V and 6 bases from J; junction bases left unmatched: 9. CDR3 amino acids: CASRRGTSVVDTQYF. The DNA for the CDR3 is TGTGCCAGCAGGAGGGGGACTAGCGTTGTCGATACGCAGTATTTT.